This TCR beta chain was documented in a study of T cell changes during pregnancy in multiple sclerosis. Sequencing was performed with immunoSEQ multiplex PCR; in TCRdb, only in-frame clones are kept and a portion is missing. The table records 25,000 to 30,000 clones, roughly 87% of them present only once. J lost 5 bases, V lost 5 bases, and 15 bases had no gene match. The CDR3 contains 18 residues. CDR1 is LNHDA and CDR2 is SQIVND in the germline V gene (reference sequence). J is TRBJ2-5 and V is TRBV19; 12 nucleotides agree with TRBD2. The source of this sequence is a female donor with multiple sclerosis, enrolled in a pregnancy study. Specimen: CD4+ T cells from peripheral blood mononuclear cells, collected in the second trimester of pregnancy. CDR3 in amino acids: CASSEGASGGAGGETQYF. The CDR3, as DNA: TGTGCCAGTAGTGAGGGGGCTAGCGGGGGGGCTGGCGGGGAGACCCAGTACTTC.